The 27 T cell receptor beta chains below come from one sample, sequenced in a study of PD-1 blockade in classical Hodgkin lymphoma. Using immunoSEQ multiplex PCR, the repertoire was profiled, and TCRdb retains in-frame clones only, with some absent. The sample has approximately 24,000 clones, about nine tenths seen once; the top ten hold around 2.6%. Each patient experienced a relapse that followed autologous stem cell transplantation, and brentuximab vedotin exposure varied. This specimen was peripheral blood mononuclear cells (PBMCs), taken at baseline. The source is a human donor with classical Hodgkin lymphoma.

Turning to this clone: One junction end disagrees with the germline gene, perhaps due to a read error. This sequence joins TRBV6-6 and TRBJ1-1; TRBD1 is a possible D gene (6 bases). Germline CDR1 reads MNHNY; CDR2 reads SVGAGI (reference sequence). This CDR3 contains 15 residues. CDR3 nucleotide sequence: TGTGTCAGCAGAGAGACAGGAGCCATGAACACTGAAGCTTTCTTT. Protein: CVSRETGAMNTEAFF.

This rearrangement joins TRBV5-6 to TRBJ2-3; 8 positions match TRBD1. The CDR3 loop spans 15 amino acids. The V segment lost 0 bases and the J segment 2 bases; nucleotides outside the gene matches: 2. Germline V gives CDR1 SGHDT, CDR2 YYEEEE. Here the CDR3 DNA reads TGTGCCAGCAGCTTGGTGGACAGGGACACAGATACGCAGTATTTT. Translation gives CASSLVDRDTDTQYF.

The genes are TRBV5-1 and TRBJ2-7, with D perhaps TRBD2 (5 bases). The germline V gene encodes CDR1 SGHRS and CDR2 YFSETQ. The V gene lost 4 bases and the J gene lost 7 bases, with 12 bases spanning the gap. CDR3 length: 12 residues. CDR3 coding DNA: TGCGCCAGCAGCCCCGCCCGGGGAGAGCAGTACTTC. Protein product: CASSPARGEQYF.

J is TRBJ2-4 and V is TRBV7-2; TRBD2 aligns across 11 bases. Germline V CDR1 and CDR2: SGHTA, FQGNSA. The V and J ends lost 3 bases and 6 bases, in that order; junction bases with no gene match: 10. This CDR3 comprises 17 residues. The CDR3 spells CASSLLVAGGPGNIQYF. The DNA for the CDR3 is TGTGCCAGCAGCTTGTTAGTAGCGGGGGGGCCGGGAAACATTCAGTACTTC.

This chain uses TRBV23-1 with TRBJ1-3, with D unclear. TRBV23-1 is classed as an ORF, of uncertain function. The CDR3 contains 18 residues. Trimming left V 0 bases short and J 0 bases short, with 15 bases between. The CDR3 reads CASSQSITDNHSGNTIYF. As DNA, the CDR3 is TGCGCCAGCAGTCAATCAATCACAGATAACCACTCTGGAAACACCATATATTTT.

The genes are TRBV5-6 and TRBJ1-1, with TRBD1 as a possible D gene (6 bases). Germline CDR1 SGHDT, CDR2 YYEEEE. The CDR3 loop spans 13 amino acids. Trimming took off 3 bases at V and 7 bases at J, with 13 bases between the two ends. The CDR3 sequence is CASSSGHLSEAFF. In nucleotides, the CDR3 is TGTGCCAGCAGCTCGGGACACCTCAGTGAAGCTTTCTTT. Full variable domain (missing parts from reference TRBV5-6 and TRBJ1-1): DAGVTQSPTHLIKTRGQQVTLRCSPKSGHDTVSWYQQALGQGPQFIFQYYEEEERQRGNFPDRFSGHQFPNYSSELNVNALLLGDSALYLCASSSGHLSEAFFGQGTRLTVV.

This chain joins TRBV4-1 and TRBJ1-1; TRBD1 is a possible D gene (6 bases). The CDR3 is 14 residues long. Trimming took off 3 bases at V and 4 bases at J, with 12 bases between the two ends. CDR1 MGHRA and CDR2 YSYEKL come from the germline V gene. The CDR3 coding sequence is TGCGCCAGCAGCCATACAGGGCTTCTCACTGAAGCTTTCTTT. It yields the protein CASSHTGLLTEAFF.

This clone was recorded only once. The chain recombines TRBV5-1 with TRBJ1-5, with D hard to call. Germline V gene lookup returns CDR1 SGHRS and CDR2 YFSETQ. The CDR3 is 13 residues long. Trimming stripped 0 bases from V and 7 bases from J, with 8 bases between. The DNA for the CDR3 is TGCGCCAGCAGCTTGGATGGTTACCAGCCCCAGCATTTT. The encoded protein is CASSLDGYQPQHF. The variable domain in full, completed from reference TRBV5-1 and TRBJ1-5, reads KAGVTQTPRYLIKTRGQQVTLSCSPISGHRSVSWYQQTPGQGLQFLFEYFSETQRNKGNFPGRFSGRQFSNSRSEMNVSTLELGDSALYLCASSLDGYQPQHFGDGTRLSIL.

The rearrangement links TRBV5-1 to TRBJ2-3; 9 nucleotides agree with TRBD1. The CDR3 runs to 15 residues. The germline CDR1 and CDR2 sequences are SGHRS and YFSETQ. The ends lost 4 bases at V and 5 bases at J; junction bases unmatched: 8. CDR3 sequence reads: CASSGGTGSRDTQYF. The CDR3 DNA follows: TGCGCCAGCAGCGGGGGGACAGGGAGTAGAGATACGCAGTATTTT.

CDR3 DNA sequence: TGTGCCAGCAGCCAAGAGGCAGGGGACTCTCTCACTGAAGCTTTCTTT. Its protein product is CASSQEAGDSLTEAFF. The chain is built from TRBV27 and TRBJ1-1, with D perhaps matching TRBD1 (6 bases). CDR1 and CDR2 (germline): MNHEY, SMNVEV (reference sequence). The CDR3 consists of 16 residues. V was shortened by 6 bases and J by 4 bases, with 21 bases between the two germline ends.

On this clone itself: Additional DNA sequences in this sample encode the identical CDR3. The rearrangement joins TRBV7-9 to TRBJ1-1; TRBD1 is a possible D gene (6 bases). The CDR3 consists of 15 residues. From germline, CDR1 is SEHNR and CDR2 FQNEAQ (reference sequence). Trimming removed 1 base at V and 1 base at J, with 10 bases between. The CDR3 coding sequence is TGTGCCAGCAGCTTAGGGGACATTCGGAACACTGAAGCTTTCTTT. It yields the protein CASSLGDIRNTEAFF.

This clone was found once. The chain combines TRBV7-9 with TRBJ2-2, with TRBD2 matching 7 bases. Germline assignment: CDR1 SEHNR and CDR2 FQNEAQ (reference sequence). The junction had 9 bases not matched to a gene; V was cut back by 8 bases and J by 0 bases. The CDR3 loop spans 16 amino acids. This chain's CDR3 is CASLVDGGSNTGELFF. The DNA for the CDR3 is TGTGCCAGCCTTGTCGACGGGGGGTCGAACACCGGGGAGCTGTTTTTT.

The V gene is TRBV7-3, the J gene TRBJ1-5, with 7 bases aligning to TRBD1. Per germline, CDR1 SGHTA and CDR2 FQGTGA. This CDR3 comprises 20 residues. J gave up 2 bases and V 5 bases, and 21 bases lay outside the gene matches. CDR3 in DNA: TGTGCCAGCAGCCATTCATGGAGATATATGACAGGGCGTCGCAATCAGCCCCAGCATTTT. It yields the protein CASSHSWRYMTGRRNQPQHF.

The J gene is TRBJ1-6, the V gene TRBV6-6; 9 nucleotides match TRBD1. V was pared by 4 bases and J by 9 bases, with 4 bases of the junction left unmatched. This CDR3 contains 14 residues. The germline V gene has CDR1 MNHNY and CDR2 SVGAGI (reference sequence). CDR3 coding DNA: TGTGCCAGCAGTTCCCCGGGACAGGGTTCACCCCTCCACTTT. Amino acids: CASSSPGQGSPLHF.

This chain connects TRBV6-1 to TRBJ2-1, with TRBD1 as a possible D gene (6 bases). The V and J ends lost 7 bases and 9 bases respectively, with 19 bases between them. Germline lookup yields CDR1 MNHNS and CDR2 SASEGT. The length of the CDR3 is 14 residues. The CDR3 is CASNGTPGRGEQFF. The CDR3 DNA is TGTGCCAGCAATGGGACACCGGGCAGGGGTGAGCAGTTCTTC.

The V and J genes are TRBV15 and TRBJ1-5; D gene uncertain. Looked up from germline, CDR1 is LNHNV and CDR2 is YYDKDF (reference sequence). The CDR3 totals 14 residues. Trimming pared 4 bases from V and 0 bases from J, leaving 7 bases between. The CDR3 loop reads CATSTDHSNQPQHF. DNA of the CDR3: TGTGCCACCAGCACCGACCATAGCAATCAGCCCCAGCATTTT. Variable domain in full (rest from reference TRBV15 and TRBJ1-5): DAMVIQNPRYQVTQFGKPVTLSCSQTLNHNVMYWYQQKSSQAPKLLFHYYDKDFNNEADTPDNFQSRRPNTSFCFLDIRSPGLGDTAMYLCATSTDHSNQPQHFGDGTRLSIL.

V gene TRBV4-2 combines with J gene TRBJ2-2, with TRBD2 matching 7 bases. There are 19 residues in the CDR3. The V segment lost 4 bases and the J segment 1 base; nucleotides outside the gene matches: 15. Germline lookup yields CDR1 LGHNA and CDR2 YNFKEQ. CDR3 DNA sequence: TGTGCCAGCAGCCGGACTCCCGGGGGGACCTGGGGGAACACCGGGGAGCTGTTTTTT. Its translation: CASSRTPGGTWGNTGELFF.

The chain links TRBV13 to TRBJ2-5; unclear D gene. V was shortened by 5 bases and J by 0 bases, with 13 bases between the two germline ends. The CDR3 spans 15 residues. Germline CDR1 PRHDT, CDR2 FYEKMQ (reference sequence). The CDR3 protein is CASSPRRGYQETQYF. The CDR3 DNA reads TGTGCCAGCAGCCCGCGACGAGGCTACCAAGAGACCCAGTACTTC.

V and J are TRBV5-1 and TRBJ2-7; TRBD1 matches at 12 bases. Germline CDR1 SGHRS, CDR2 YFSETQ. J was trimmed by 6 bases and V by 1 base; bases with no gene match: 5. This CDR3 contains 15 residues. CDR3 protein: CASSLQGQGASEQYF. The CDR3 coding sequence is TGCGCCAGCAGCTTGCAGGGACAGGGGGCTAGCGAGCAGTACTTC.

To note about this clone: Distinct nucleotide sequences in the sample also encode this CDR3. CDR3 loop: CASSLEGQETQYF. In DNA form, the CDR3 reads TGCGCCAGCAGCCTTGAAGGGCAAGAGACCCAGTACTTC. The V gene is TRBV5-1, the J gene TRBJ2-5; D is unclear. The germline V and J ends were trimmed by 4 bases and 2 bases, with 9 bases remaining between them. In germline, CDR1 is SGHRS, CDR2 YFSETQ. The CDR3 contains 13 residues.

The CDR3 protein is CASDGGVSANEQFF. In DNA form, the CDR3 reads TGTGCCAGCGACGGAGGGGTTTCAGCAAATGAGCAGTTCTTC. The J gene is TRBJ2-1, the V gene TRBV7-9; D possibly corresponds to TRBD2 (6 bases). Trimming took off 8 bases at V and 7 bases at J, with 18 bases between the two ends. Germline V gene lookup returns CDR1 SEHNR and CDR2 FQNEAQ (reference sequence). CDR3 length: 14 residues. Variable domain in full (rest from reference TRBV7-9 and TRBJ2-1): DTGVSQNPRHKITKRGQNVTFRCDPISEHNRLYWYRQTLGQGPEFLTYFQNEAQLEKSRLLSDRFSAERPKGSFSTLEIQRTEQGDSAMYLCASDGGVSANEQFFGPGTRLTVL.

The rearrangement uses TRBV2 and TRBJ1-1; 8 positions agree with TRBD1. With 6 bases clipped from V and 2 bases from J, the junction kept 2 bases outside the gene matches. The germline V gene encodes CDR1 SNHLY and CDR2 FYNNEI. CDR3 length: 13 amino acids. The CDR3 loop is CASSQGANTEAFF. CDR3 nucleotide sequence: TGTGCCAGCAGCCAGGGGGCTAACACTGAAGCTTTCTTT.

The chain couples TRBV5-1 to TRBJ1-1, with 9 bases that match TRBD1. V shed 3 bases, J shed 5 bases, and the junction held 5 bases outside the gene matches. CDR1 is SGHRS, CDR2 YFSETQ, per germline. The CDR3 sequence is 14 residues long. CDR3 nucleotide sequence: TGCGCCAGCAGCTCTGGACAGGGGAGTACTGAAGCTTTCTTT. Translating gives CASSSGQGSTEAFF.

V usage is TRBV27 and J usage is TRBJ2-5; D gene unclear. Germline V lookup: CDR1 MNHEY, CDR2 SMNVEV (reference sequence). Trimming cost V 5 bases and J 0 bases, with 7 bases left between them. This CDR3 has 13 amino acids. Written as DNA, the CDR3 is TGTGCCAGCAGTCCCCCCTACCAAGAGACCCAGTACTTC. This codes for CASSPPYQETQYF.

The chain links TRBV5-1 to TRBJ2-7; D may correspond to TRBD1 or TRBD2 (5 bases each). This CDR3 region has 17 residues. Germline V gives CDR1 SGHRS, CDR2 YFSETQ. V was clipped by 4 bases and J by 2 bases, with 22 bases between them. The CDR3, as DNA: TGCGCCAGCAGCCCTCACCTCGTACGGGACCCCGCCTACGAGCAGTACTTC. This encodes CASSPHLVRDPAYEQYF.

The rearrangement joins TRBV7-9 to TRBJ2-7; D gene ambiguous. Germline V gives CDR1 SEHNR, CDR2 FQNEAQ (reference sequence). There are 11 residues in the CDR3. The V end was cut by 5 bases, the J end by 2 bases, with 4 bases between. This chain's CDR3 is CASSDAYEQYF. For the CDR3, the DNA is TGTGCCAGCAGCGATGCCTACGAGCAGTACTTC.

The V gene is TRBV4-3, the J gene TRBJ1-3; unclear D gene. The CDR3 is made up of 17 amino acids. V lost 0 bases, J lost 0 bases, and 12 bases lay in between. Per germline, CDR1 LGHNA and CDR2 YSLEER. The CDR3 sequence: CASSQDRGSISGNTIYF. DNA for the CDR3: TGCGCCAGCAGCCAAGATCGGGGATCTATCTCTGGAAACACCATATATTTT.